This T cell receptor (beta chain) was sequenced in a study of T cells expressing NK-cell markers. For the study at large: Most of the eight sequenced donors were classified as HCMV-seropositive, and one was classified as seronegative.

5'RACE template switching with UMIs produced the TCR beta cDNA. TCRdb reprocessed the 5' RACE reads and keeps a single row for each CDR3 protein, giving no DNA. This sample contains about 380,000 distinct CDR3 sequences. The germline gives CDR1 DFQATT, CDR2 SNEGSKA (reference sequence). The CDR3 covers 17 residues. Sequencing was performed on blood T cells: a sorted CD56 or NKG2C T cell subset, CD4+ or CD8+ T cells, or bulk PBMC T cells (not recorded which). The sequence was collected from a man aged 18 to 69 in good health. This chain uses TRBV20-1 with TRBJ2-5; as DNA is missing, the TRBD2 call by TCRdb cannot be tested. The CDR3 spells CSARGGGLAANRETQYF.